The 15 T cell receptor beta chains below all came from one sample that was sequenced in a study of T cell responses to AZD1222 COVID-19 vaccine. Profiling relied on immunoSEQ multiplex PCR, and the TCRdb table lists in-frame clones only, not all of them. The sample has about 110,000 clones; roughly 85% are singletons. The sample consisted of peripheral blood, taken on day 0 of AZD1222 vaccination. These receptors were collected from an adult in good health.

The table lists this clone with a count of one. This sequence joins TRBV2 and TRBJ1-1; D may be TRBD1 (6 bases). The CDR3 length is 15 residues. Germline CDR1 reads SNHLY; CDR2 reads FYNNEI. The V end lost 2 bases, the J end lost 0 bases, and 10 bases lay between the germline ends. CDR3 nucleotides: TGTGCCAGCAGTGAATTTAAGGGGGTGAACACTGAAGCTTTCTTT. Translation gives CASSEFKGVNTEAFF.

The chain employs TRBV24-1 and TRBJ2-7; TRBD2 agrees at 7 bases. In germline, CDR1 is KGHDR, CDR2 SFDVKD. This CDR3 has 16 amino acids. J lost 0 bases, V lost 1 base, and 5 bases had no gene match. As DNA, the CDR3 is TGTGCCACCAGTGATTTCGAGACTAGCAGCTCCTACGAGCAGTACTTC. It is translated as CATSDFETSSSYEQYF.

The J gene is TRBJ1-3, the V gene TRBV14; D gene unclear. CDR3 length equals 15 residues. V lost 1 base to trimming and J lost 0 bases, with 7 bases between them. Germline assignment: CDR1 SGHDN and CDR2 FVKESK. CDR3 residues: CASSQASFSGNTIYF. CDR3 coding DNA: TGTGCCAGCAGCCAAGCCAGTTTCTCTGGAAACACCATATATTTT.

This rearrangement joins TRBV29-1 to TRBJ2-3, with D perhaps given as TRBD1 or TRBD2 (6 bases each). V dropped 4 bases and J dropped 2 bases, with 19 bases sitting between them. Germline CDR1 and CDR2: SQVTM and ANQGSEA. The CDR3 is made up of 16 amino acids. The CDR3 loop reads CSVAGGWAGDTDTQYF. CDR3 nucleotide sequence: TGCAGCGTTGCCGGAGGGTGGGCAGGGGACACAGATACGCAGTATTTT.

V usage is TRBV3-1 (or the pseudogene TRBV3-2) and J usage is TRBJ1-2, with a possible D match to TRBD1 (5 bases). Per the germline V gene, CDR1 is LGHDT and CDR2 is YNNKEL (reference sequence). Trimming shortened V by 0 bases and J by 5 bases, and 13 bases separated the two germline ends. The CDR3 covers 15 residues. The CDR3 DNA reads TGTGCCAGCAGCCAAGAACAGGCCCCTGTTTATGGCTACACCTTC. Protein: CASSQEQAPVYGYTF.

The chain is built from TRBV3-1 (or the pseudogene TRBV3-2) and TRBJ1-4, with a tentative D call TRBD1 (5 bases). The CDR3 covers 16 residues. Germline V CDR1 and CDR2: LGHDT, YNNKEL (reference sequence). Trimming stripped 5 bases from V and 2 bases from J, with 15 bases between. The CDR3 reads CASSNGVGATNEKLFF. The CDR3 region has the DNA TGTGCCAGCAGCAACGGGGTCGGGGCGACTAATGAAAAACTGTTTTTT.

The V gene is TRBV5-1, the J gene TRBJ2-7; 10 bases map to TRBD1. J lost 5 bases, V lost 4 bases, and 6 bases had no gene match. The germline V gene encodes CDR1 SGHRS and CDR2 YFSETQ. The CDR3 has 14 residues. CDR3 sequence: CASSQGQGMNEQYF. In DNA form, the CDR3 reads TGCGCCAGCAGCCAGGGACAGGGGATGAACGAGCAGTACTTC.

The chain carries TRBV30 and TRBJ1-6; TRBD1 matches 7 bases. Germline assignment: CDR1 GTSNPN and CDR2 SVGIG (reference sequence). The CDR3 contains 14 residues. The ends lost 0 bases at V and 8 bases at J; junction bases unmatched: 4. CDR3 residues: CAWSVRGGDSPLHF. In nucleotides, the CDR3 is TGTGCCTGGAGTGTCAGAGGGGGCGATTCACCCCTCCACTTT.

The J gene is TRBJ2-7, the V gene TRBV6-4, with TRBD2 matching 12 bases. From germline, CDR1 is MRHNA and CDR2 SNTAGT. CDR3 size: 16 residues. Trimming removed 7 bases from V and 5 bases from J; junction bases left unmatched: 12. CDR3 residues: CASKRLAGERLNEQYF. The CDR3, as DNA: TGTGCCAGCAAGCGACTAGCGGGGGAGCGTTTGAACGAGCAGTACTTC.

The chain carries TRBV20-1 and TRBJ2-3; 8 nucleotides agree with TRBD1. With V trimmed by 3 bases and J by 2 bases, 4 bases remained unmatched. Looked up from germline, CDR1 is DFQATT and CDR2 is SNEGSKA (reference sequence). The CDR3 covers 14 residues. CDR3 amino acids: CSASPGQVTDTQYF. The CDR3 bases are TGCAGTGCTAGTCCGGGACAGGTCACAGATACGCAGTATTTT.

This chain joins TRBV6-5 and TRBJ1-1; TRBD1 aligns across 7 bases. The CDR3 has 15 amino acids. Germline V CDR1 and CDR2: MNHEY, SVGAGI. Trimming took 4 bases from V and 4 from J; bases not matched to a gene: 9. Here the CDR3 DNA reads TGTGCCAGCAGTTCGACAACAGGGGTGGTCACTGAAGCTTTCTTT. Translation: CASSSTTGVVTEAFF.

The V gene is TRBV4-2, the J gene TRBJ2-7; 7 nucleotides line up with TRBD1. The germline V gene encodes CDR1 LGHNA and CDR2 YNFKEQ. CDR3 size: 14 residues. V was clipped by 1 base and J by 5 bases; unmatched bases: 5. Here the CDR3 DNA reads TGTGCCAGCAGCCAAGCGACAGGGTACGACGAGCAGTACTTC. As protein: CASSQATGYDEQYF.

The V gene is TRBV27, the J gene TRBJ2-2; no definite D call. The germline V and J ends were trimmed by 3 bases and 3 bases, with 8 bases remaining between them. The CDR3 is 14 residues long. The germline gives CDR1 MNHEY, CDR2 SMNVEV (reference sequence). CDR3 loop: CASSFRRDTGELFF. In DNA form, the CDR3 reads TGTGCCAGCAGTTTTCGACGAGACACCGGGGAGCTGTTTTTT.

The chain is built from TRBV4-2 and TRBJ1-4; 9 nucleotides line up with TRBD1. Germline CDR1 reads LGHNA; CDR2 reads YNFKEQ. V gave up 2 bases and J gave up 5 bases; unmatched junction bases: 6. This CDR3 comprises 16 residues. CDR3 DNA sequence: TGTGCCAGCAGCCAACCTGGACAGGGGAACAATGAAAAACTGTTTTTT. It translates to CASSQPGQGNNEKLFF.

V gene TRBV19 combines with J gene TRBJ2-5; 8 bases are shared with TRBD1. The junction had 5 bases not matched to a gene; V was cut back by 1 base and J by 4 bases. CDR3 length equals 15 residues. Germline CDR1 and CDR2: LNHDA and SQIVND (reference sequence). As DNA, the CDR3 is TGTGCCAGTAGTATAGGTCAGGGGGCGCGAGAGACCCAGTACTTC. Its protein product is CASSIGQGARETQYF.